This is a list of T cell receptor beta chains from one sample in a study of blood T cell repertoires in COVID-19. Profiled with immunoSEQ multiplex PCR; TCRdb holds only in-frame clones, not every one. The profile covers approximately 190,000 clones, with 82% appearing a single time and 6.5% to 9.5% taken by the ten largest. Material: peripheral blood. These receptors were taken from a woman in her sixties or seventies with COVID-19, enrolled during active disease. Each CDR3 is given with its conserved first and last residue. Fields, in order: clone size, D gene, V gene, J gene, CDR3 protein, CDR3 DNA. A D gene is named only where the DNA matches it firmly. Clone size appears in some rows only: once, few, many, or a class for an expanded clone.

-	-	TRBV7-2	TRBJ1-5	CASSSRGSNQPQHF	TGTGCCAGCAGCTCTAGGGGGAGCAATCAGCCCCAGCATTTT
-	-	TRBV3-1/TRBV3-2	TRBJ1-5	CASSQDSQPQHF	TGTGCCAGCAGCCAAGATAGTCAGCCCCAGCATTTT
-	-	TRBV30	TRBJ1-1	CAWSVSRSNEAFF	TGTGCCTGGAGTGTTAGTAGATCAAATGAAGCTTTCTTT
many	TRBD1	TRBV2	TRBJ1-2	CASSGYRGGGYTF	TGTGCCAGCAGTGGGTACAGGGGCGGTGGCTACACCTTC
-	-	TRBV6-1	TRBJ1-1	CASSETITEAFF	TGTGCCAGCAGTGAGACTATCACTGAAGCTTTCTTT
-	-	TRBV10-2	TRBJ1-1	CASRSQGNTEAFF	TGCGCCAGCAGGTCACAGGGGAACACTGAAGCTTTCTTT
-	-	TRBV27	TRBJ2-1	CASSLYFRSSYNEQFF	TGTGCCAGCAGTCTCTACTTTCGGAGCTCCTACAATGAGCAGTTCTTC
-	TRBD1	TRBV25-1	TRBJ1-2	CASLGTGVIYGYTF	TGTGCCAGCCTGGGGACAGGGGTTATCTATGGCTACACCTTC
-	-	TRBV10-1	TRBJ2-4	CASSVGQGSLRYF	-
-	-	TRBV30	TRBJ1-4	CAWRNKGKGEKLFF	TGTGCCTGGAGAAATAAAGGGAAGGGGGAAAAACTGTTTTTT
-	TRBD1	TRBV7-6	TRBJ1-4	CASSLTPQGVNEKLFF	TGTGCCAGCAGCTTGACCCCACAGGGGGTTAATGAAAAACTGTTTTTT